Listed below are T cell receptor beta chains from one sample, sequenced in a study of cytomegalovirus exposure and HLA in healthy donors. Using immunoSEQ multiplex PCR, the repertoire was profiled, and TCRdb retains in-frame clones only, with some absent. Among tens of thousands of clones, around 78% were seen once, and the ten largest hold 4.5% to 5.5%. Sequencing used PBMCs. The receptors derive from a woman aged 40 to 50 in good health and CMV-seropositive. Both conserved end residues are part of each CDR3. D genes are given only for firm matches. Clone size is given for some rows only: seen once, a few or many times, or a class if the clone is expanded.

V	D	J	size	length	DNA	CDR3
TRBV9	.	TRBJ2-3	.	15	TGTGCCAGTCGCTCCGGGTCTGTTGGTGCAGATACGCAGTATTTT	CASRSGSVGADTQYF
TRBV18	.	TRBJ2-7	.	13	TGTGCCAGCTCACCCCTGGTGGAGTGGGAGCAGTACTTC	CASSPLVEWEQYF
TRBV9	.	TRBJ2-1	few	15	TGTGCCAGCAGCGTAGCGGACACGTCCTACAATGAGCAGTTCTTC	CASSVADTSYNEQFF
TRBV6-1	TRBD1	TRBJ1-2	once	14	TGTGCCAGCAGCCCGGGACAGGGTTGGTATGGCTACACCTTC	CASSPGQGWYGYTF
TRBV5-4	TRBD1	TRBJ2-5	.	15	TGTGCCAGCAGCTTGGCCACAGGGGGCGAAGAGACCCAGTACTTC	CASSLATGGEETQYF
TRBV7-9	TRBD1	TRBJ2-1	.	12	TGTTCCAGCAGCTTAGAGGGGGCCGAGCAGTTCTTC	CSSSLEGAEQFF
TRBV5-6	TRBD1	TRBJ2-7	.	18	TGTGCCAGCAGCTTGGAACTAGGGCAGGGGGTTCTCTCCTACGAGCAGTACTTC	CASSLELGQGVLSYEQYF
TRBV19	TRBD1	TRBJ1-2	.	15	TGTGCCAGTAGTCGACAGGGTAGAAGTGACTATGGCTACACCTTC	CASSRQGRSDYGYTF
TRBV5-3	.	TRBJ1-1	few	14	TGTGCCAGAAGCGGATCGGGGGATCACACTGAAGCTTTCTTT	CARSGSGDHTEAFF
TRBV5-4	TRBD1	TRBJ2-1	few	14	TGTGCCAGCAGAAGGACAGGGGCCTTCGATGAGCAGTTCTTC	CASRRTGAFDEQFF
TRBV19	.	TRBJ2-7	once	13	TGTGCCAGTAGTATCTCCACGGGCTACGAGCAGTACTTC	CASSISTGYEQYF
TRBV2	.	TRBJ2-3	.	13	TGTGCCAGCACCAATTGGCTTCAGGATACGCAGTATTTT	CASTNWLQDTQYF
TRBV27	.	TRBJ2-3	.	14	TGTGCCAGCAGTTTGGCTAGCGTGACAGATACGCAGTATTTT	CASSLASVTDTQYF
TRBV29-1	TRBD2	TRBJ2-5	once	14	TGCAGCGTTGAACTAGCGGGACAAATAGAGACCCAGTACTTC	CSVELAGQIETQYF
TRBV14	.	TRBJ2-2	.	14	TGTGCCAGCAGCCAACGCGGTCGGTCCGGGGAGCTGTTTTTT	CASSQRGRSGELFF
TRBV11-3	TRBD1	TRBJ2-7	.	15	TGTGCCAGCGGAAAGACAGGGGGCTACTCCTACGAGCAGTACTTC	CASGKTGGYSYEQYF
TRBV7-8	TRBD2	TRBJ2-5	.	17	TGTGCCAGCAGCTTAGCGGGACTAGCGGGAGTGATAGAGACCCAGTACTTC	CASSLAGLAGVIETQYF
TRBV7-8	.	TRBJ2-7	.	15	TGTGCCAGCAAGCAGGGTACCGGCGGAACTTACGAGCAGTACTTC	CASKQGTGGTYEQYF
TRBV11-3	TRBD1	TRBJ2-7	.	14	TGTGCCAGCAGCCTGGGACAGGGAGCCTACGAGCAGTACTTC	CASSLGQGAYEQYF
TRBV2	.	TRBJ2-3	.	15	TGTGCCAGCAGTGAACGGTCAGGGGGCACAGATACGCAGTATTTT	CASSERSGGTDTQYF
TRBV7-9	.	TRBJ1-2	few	15	TGTTCCAGCAGCCCCGAAGCCTCCTATTCTACCGGCTACACCTTC	CSSSPEASYSTGYTF
TRBV18	.	TRBJ2-1	.	15	TGTGCCAGCTCACCACCGTCGGGGTTAAACAATGAGCAGTTCTTC	CASSPPSGLNNEQFF
TRBV2	.	TRBJ1-2	.	15	TGTGCCAGCAGTGAAAGTAGGACAGTTAACTATGGCTACCCCTTC	CASSESRTVNYGYPF
TRBV4-3	.	TRBJ2-7	.	13	TGCGCCAGCAGCCAAGATCGTTCGGGGGAGCAGTACTTC	CASSQDRSGEQYF
TRBV7-9	TRBD2	TRBJ2-2	few	15	TGTGCCACCTCTAGACTAGCGGGAGGGACCGGGGAGCTGTTTTTT	CATSRLAGGTGELFF
TRBV7-3	.	TRBJ2-6	.	17	TGTGCCAGCAGCGGACTCAAAGAACCTCCTGGGGCCAACGTCCTGACTTTC	CASSGLKEPPGANVLTF
TRBV11-2	TRBD2	TRBJ2-7	.	14	TGTGCCAGCAGCTTAGGGACTAGCGGCTACGAGCAGTACTTC	CASSLGTSGYEQYF
TRBV7-3	TRBD2	TRBJ2-6	.	18	TGTGCCAGCAGCCTCCCGGGACTAGCGGGAGCTGGGGCCAACGTCCTGACTTTC	CASSLPGLAGAGANVLTF
TRBV29-1	.	TRBJ1-4	few	15	TGCAGCGCCCGGGGAGGCCGTGCAACTAATGAAAAACTGTTTTTT	CSARGGRATNEKLFF
TRBV9	TRBD2	TRBJ2-2	.	15	TGTGCCAGCAGCCCTCGGACTAGGGATACCGGGGAGCTGTTTTTT	CASSPRTRDTGELFF
TRBV14	.	TRBJ2-7	.	16	TGTGCCAGCAGCCAGCGACAGGGGAGGGCTATTTACGAGCAGTACTTC	CASSQRQGRAIYEQYF
TRBV18	.	TRBJ1-6	.	16	TGTGCCAGCTCACCACCGGGACTCCCGTATAATTCACCCCTCCACTTT	CASSPPGLPYNSPLHF
TRBV28	.	TRBJ2-1	.	13	TGTGCCAGCAGCACCCGACTAGTAAATGAGCAGTTCTTC	CASSTRLVNEQFF
TRBV27	TRBD2	TRBJ2-7	.	14	TGTGCCAGCAGCACTAGCGGGAGTATCCGCGAGCAGTACTTC	CASSTSGSIREQYF
TRBV6-6	TRBD1	TRBJ2-2	few	13	TGTGCCAGCAGGACAGGGGCGACCGGGGAGCTGTTTTTT	CASRTGATGELFF
TRBV6-5	TRBD1	TRBJ2-2	.	14	TGTGCCAGCAGTTACCTTGACAGGGCCGGGGAGCTGTTTTTT	CASSYLDRAGELFF
TRBV7-6	TRBD2	TRBJ2-5	few	15	TGTGCCAGCAGCCCAACTAGCGGGAGCTGGGAGACCCAGTACTTC	CASSPTSGSWETQYF
TRBV13	.	TRBJ2-2	.	14	TGTGCCAGCAGCCCGGGACTTAACACCGGGGAGCTGTTTTTT	CASSPGLNTGELFF
TRBV7-2	.	TRBJ2-3	.	15	TGTGCCAGCAGCCGCCGGGACATACGCACAGATACGCAGTATTTT	CASSRRDIRTDTQYF
TRBV7-2	TRBD2	TRBJ2-4	.	12	TGTGCCAGCAGCCAAACGGGAGGCCGGGTGTACTTC	CASSQTGGRVYF
TRBV28	TRBD1	TRBJ1-5	.	17	TGTGCCAGTCTTTCGATTTTCCGACAGGGAGTGAATCAGCCCCAGCATTTT	CASLSIFRQGVNQPQHF